The 15 T cell receptor beta chains below come from one sample, sequenced in a study of T-cell memory formation after mild COVID-19. Using its own MiXCR run on the 5' RACE reads, TCRdb lists one record per CDR3 protein. The sample yields about 560,000 distinct CDR3 sequences, approximately 21% seen once. Material for sequencing was PBMCs or a T cell subset sorted from them (not recorded which). All receptors derive from an adult woman who had mild COVID-19 (a few samples of this study predate the infection). Cell type and time point are not known.

A single count supports this clonotype. The chain has TRBV4-2 and TRBJ2-7; 7 bases align to TRBD2. Germline lookup yields CDR1 LGHNA and CDR2 YNFKEQ. The CDR3 has 15 amino acids. V trimming: 1 base; J trimming: 3 bases; junction bases outside the gene matches: 6. The CDR3 loop reads CASSQGGSVNYEQYF. CDR3 sequence (DNA): TGTGCCAGCAGCCAAGGCGGGAGTGTAAACTACGAGCAGTACTTC.

This clonotype was seen only a few times. This rearrangement joins TRBV7-7 to TRBJ2-1, with 9 bases fitting TRBD2. V lost 5 bases, J lost 0 bases, and 5 bases stayed unmatched. Germline V CDR1 and CDR2: SSHAT, FNYEAQ (reference sequence). This CDR3 region has 16 residues. CDR3 sequence (DNA): TGTGCCAGCAGCGAGAGCGGGGGGTCCTCCTACAATGAGCAGTTCTTC. Protein sequence: CASSESGGSSYNEQFF.

V usage is TRBV5-4 and J usage is TRBJ2-2; possibly TRBD1 for D (6 bases). V lost 3 bases to trimming and J lost 6 bases, with 15 bases between them. The CDR3 extends over 15 amino acids. Germline assignment: CDR1 SGHNT and CDR2 YYREEE (reference sequence). The CDR3 DNA reads TGTGCCAGCAGCTCTGACAGGCGAGAGTCCGGGGAGCTGTTTTTT. It specifies CASSSDRRESGELFF. Together with reference TRBV5-4 and TRBJ2-2, the CDR3 gives the full variable domain: ETGVTQSPTHLIKTRGQQVTLRCSSQSGHNTVSWYQQALGQGPQFIFQYYREEENGRGNFPPRFSGLQFPNYSSELNVNALELDDSALYLCASSSDRRESGELFFGEGSRLTVL.

This chain joins TRBV9 and TRBJ2-7; 9 bases are shared with TRBD1. The CDR3 is 14 residues long. The trim removed 3 bases at V and 3 bases at J, leaving 4 bases unmatched. CDR1 and CDR2 from the germline V gene are SGDLS and YYNGEE. CDR3 region: CASSAGDRVYEQYF. CDR3 nucleotide sequence: TGTGCCAGCAGCGCCGGGGACAGGGTCTACGAGCAGTACTTC.

The J gene is TRBJ2-1, the V gene TRBV15, with TRBD1 matching over 7 bases. The CDR3 runs 13 residues. Unmatched junction bases numbered 3, after V lost 6 bases and J lost 4 bases. CDR1 LNHNV and CDR2 YYDKDF come from the germline V gene (reference sequence). The CDR3 loop reads CATRGDRYNEQFF. CDR3 in DNA: TGTGCCACCAGGGGGGACAGATACAATGAGCAGTTCTTC.

The chain employs TRBV3-1 and TRBJ2-5; D is unclear. The CDR3 is 14 residues long. Trimming cost V 7 bases and J 6 bases, with 18 bases left between them. Looked up from germline, CDR1 is LGHDT and CDR2 is YNNKEL (reference sequence). CDR3 sequence (DNA): TGTGCCAGCACCATAAAGGCCCAGGTGAAGACCCAGTACTTC. Residues: CASTIKAQVKTQYF.

The CDR3, as DNA: TGTGCCAGCAGGCGTACAGGGCTAAGGGGACCTTACAATGAGCAGTTCTTC. Amino acid sequence: CASRRTGLRGPYNEQFF. The chain combines TRBV12-3 or TRBV12-4 with TRBJ2-1, with TRBD1 as a possible D gene (6 bases). The V and J ends lost 6 bases and 4 bases respectively, with 22 bases between them. The length of the CDR3 is 17 residues.

This clonotype was observed many times. The chain joins TRBV5-1 to TRBJ2-1, with 8 bases aligning to TRBD2. The trim removed 4 bases at V and 5 bases at J, leaving 11 bases unmatched. The CDR3 is made up of 16 amino acids. CDR1 and CDR2 from the germline V gene are SGHRS and YFSETQ. CDR3 sequence reads: CASSRGLAGLHNEQFF. The CDR3 DNA sequence: TGCGCCAGCAGCCGGGGGTTAGCGGGACTACACAATGAGCAGTTCTTC.

The chain links TRBV2 to TRBJ1-6; D is uncertain. Germline CDR1 reads SNHLY; CDR2 reads FYNNEI. V was cut by 2 bases and J by 2 bases, with 13 bases left in between. The CDR3 is 17 residues long. CDR3 amino acids: CASSERVPGAYNSPLHF. The DNA of the CDR3 is TGTGCCAGCAGTGAAAGGGTCCCTGGGGCCTATAATTCACCCCTCCACTTT.

This clonotype was picked up a small number of times. The chain uses TRBV7-3 and TRBJ2-1; 11 bases map to TRBD2. Germline V gene sequence: CDR1 SGHTA, CDR2 FQGTGA. J was trimmed by 7 bases and V by 3 bases; bases with no gene match: 2. The CDR3 extends over 14 amino acids. The CDR3 loop is CASSFRLAGNEQFF. The DNA for the CDR3 is TGTGCCAGCAGCTTCCGACTAGCGGGGAATGAGCAGTTCTTC.

This clonotype has ten or more counts. The V and J genes are TRBV6-5 and TRBJ2-1; TRBD2 agrees at 7 bases. With 5 bases clipped from V and 0 bases from J, the junction kept 7 bases outside the gene matches. Germline CDR1 reads MNHEY; CDR2 reads SVGAGI. The CDR3 is 16 amino acids. CDR3 nucleotide sequence: TGTGCCAGCAGTCGTGGACCGGGAGGCTCCTACAATGAGCAGTTCTTC. Translation: CASSRGPGGSYNEQFF.

The chain couples TRBV2 to TRBJ2-7; TRBD2 agrees at 12 bases. Trimming removed 10 bases from V and 4 bases from J; junction bases left unmatched: 11. The CDR3 sequence is 15 residues long. The germline V gene encodes CDR1 SNHLY and CDR2 FYNNEI. The chain's CDR3 is CAIRKTSGSRYEQYF. CDR3 nucleotide sequence: TGTGCCATCCGAAAGACTAGCGGGAGTCGGTACGAGCAGTACTTC.

The chain couples TRBV24-1 to TRBJ1-1; D unresolved. Looked up from germline, CDR1 is KGHDR and CDR2 is SFDVKD. The CDR3 runs to 13 residues. Trimming removed 0 bases from V and 4 bases from J, with 5 bases in between. CDR3 in DNA: TGTGCCACCAGTGATTTGTCCTTCACTGAAGCTTTCTTT. It is translated as CATSDLSFTEAFF.

The V call is TRBV5-5, the J call TRBJ1-5; D gene uncertain. This CDR3 comprises 17 residues. Trimming shortened V by 2 bases and J by 2 bases, and 17 bases separated the two germline ends. Germline V gene data show CDR1 as SGHKS and CDR2 as YYEKEE (reference sequence). CDR3 loop: CASSLVTSRQGNQPQHF. The CDR3 DNA reads TGTGCCAGCAGCTTAGTAACGAGTAGGCAGGGCAATCAGCCCCAGCATTTT.

This clonotype was seen a few times. In DNA form, the CDR3 reads TGTGCCAGCAGCTTAGCGGGCGGGACTCGCGGGCAGCAGTTCTTC. Protein: CASSLAGGTRGQQFF. The chain links TRBV11-1 to TRBJ2-1, with D possibly being TRBD2 (6 bases). Germline loops: CDR1 SGHAT, CDR2 FQDESV (reference sequence). The CDR3 loop spans 15 amino acids. Trimming took off 0 bases at V and 11 bases at J, with 17 bases between the two ends.